The 14 T cell receptor beta chains presented below share a single source sample, sequenced in a study of T cells expressing NK-cell markers. Reanalyzing the 5' RACE reads, TCRdb keeps one entry per CDR3 protein, without DNA. The sample includes about 260,000 distinct CDR3 sequences. The sequenced material came from blood T cells: a sorted CD56 or NKG2C T cell subset, CD4+ or CD8+ T cells, or bulk PBMC T cells (not recorded which). All receptors derive from a young man in good health.

The CDR3: CASPDGMAKSSYNEQFF. The genes are TRBV28 and TRBJ2-1; no DNA is available, so the TRBD2 call from TCRdb remains unchecked. Germline V gene data show CDR1 as MDHEN and CDR2 as SYDVKM. This CDR3 is built from 17 residues.

This sequence joins TRBV29-1 and TRBJ2-3; TCRdb proposes TRBD1, but this gene call is untestable without DNA. The CDR3 totals 13 residues. The germline CDR1 and CDR2 sequences are SQVTM and ANQGSEA. This CDR3 is CSAGQRLTDTQYF.

V and J are TRBV4-3 and TRBJ1-3. CDR1 and CDR2 from the germline V gene are LGHNA and YSLEER. The CDR3 is 16 residues long. The CDR3 sequence: CASSKKDSSRGNTIYF.

This chain uses TRBV20-1 with TRBJ2-7; the D gene TCRdb calls, TRBD1, cannot be checked with no DNA. CDR1 and CDR2 from the germline V gene are DFQATT and SNEGSKA (reference sequence). CDR3 length equals 14 residues. CDR3: CSANPLTPSYEQYF.

J is TRBJ2-1 and V is TRBV29-1. Per germline, CDR1 SQVTM and CDR2 ANQGSEA. This CDR3 contains 15 residues. This chain's CDR3 is CSGVLVGGPNNEQFF.

The V call is TRBV18, the J call TRBJ2-3. CDR3 length: 14 amino acids. CDR1 KGHSH and CDR2 LQKENI come from the germline V gene. The CDR3 here is CASSRQAEADTQYF.

The CDR3 here is CASSLGQREFWRELFF. V gene TRBV5-1 combines with J gene TRBJ2-2; TCRdb returns TRBD2, unconfirmable since there is no DNA. CDR1 is SGHRS and CDR2 is YFSETQ in the germline V gene. This CDR3 is 16 amino acids long.

The chain is built from TRBV12-3 or TRBV12-4 and TRBJ2-3. The CDR3 is 12 amino acids. The chain's CDR3 is CASRLAGVPQYF.

The gene calls are TRBV20-1 and TRBJ2-7; checking the TCRdb D call of TRBD2 is not possible without DNA. Per the germline V gene, CDR1 is DFQATT and CDR2 is SNEGSKA (reference sequence). The CDR3 covers 14 residues. The CDR3 loop is CSARDSGGGSEQYF.

The rearrangement links TRBV2 to TRBJ1-4. Germline CDR1 is SNHLY and CDR2 is FYNNEI. This CDR3 contains 14 residues. The CDR3 is CASGVRQGGEKLFF.

This rearrangement joins TRBV25-1 to TRBJ1-2; the TCRdb call, TRBD1, lacks DNA for checking. Germline-derived CDR1 and CDR2 are MGHDK and SYGVNS. The CDR3 is made up of 12 amino acids. CDR3 in amino acids: CASRQGNYGCTF.

The J gene is TRBJ2-1, the V gene TRBV3-1; the D call from TCRdb, TRBD1, cannot be confirmed without DNA. The CDR3 loop spans 15 amino acids. Germline V CDR1 and CDR2: LGHDT, YNNKEL (reference sequence). CDR3 sequence reads: CASSQVQGFYNEQFF.

The chain uses TRBV29-1 and TRBJ2-5; as DNA is missing, the TRBD2 call by TCRdb cannot be tested. The germline gives CDR1 SQVTM, CDR2 ANQGSEA. The length of the CDR3 is 14 residues. The CDR3: CSVLARGFQETQYF.

The V gene is TRBV3-1, the J gene TRBJ1-1; TCRdb selects TRBD1, and the lack of DNA leaves this call unchecked. The V gene's germline CDR1 is LGHDT and CDR2 YNNKEL (reference sequence). The CDR3 is made up of 15 amino acids. CDR3: CASSQDRTPFGKAFF.